The present T cell receptor beta chain was sequenced within a study of identical twins. Template switching created a universal primer site, and the cDNA included unique molecular identifiers. Via MiXCR, TCRdb re-called the 5' RACE reads, giving one row per CDR3 protein. The table lists under 450,000 distinct CDR3 sequences, about 18% of them singletons. Germline lookup yields CDR1 SQVTM and CDR2 ANQGSEA. This CDR3 has 13 residues. This clonotype was seen ten or more times. Antigen unknown. Study-wide findings and caveats: Models underestimated TCR alpha sharing (out-of-frame) in monozygotic twins. The study based its conclusions on cross-sectional statistical analysis and did not follow the same donors. Clonotypes of the beta chain that were abundant in cord blood carried fewer insertions (memory repertoires showed none).

V and J are TRBV29-1 and TRBJ2-2; D assignment may be TRBD1 or TRBD2 (7 bases each). This sequence was found in a man aged 50 to 60 in good health. The sample comprised naive T cells sorted from blood. In nucleotides, the CDR3 is TGCCCCCCGAAGGGGGCGGGGGACGGGGAGCTGTTTTTT. Its translation is CPPKGAGDGELFF.